This T cell receptor beta chain was obtained from a study of cytomegalovirus exposure and HLA in healthy donors. It was with 60 Vbeta and 13 Jbeta primers that the PCR ran. TCRdb's table, derived via immunoSEQ multiplex PCR, lists solely in-frame clones and lacks some. The data show about 170,000 clones, under 90% seen once. This clone was seen a handful of times. Its antigen remains unknown. Study-level points and caveats: Rates of TCR association differed by HLA locus in a later analysis, with DRB1 highest and HLA-C lowest.

Germline lookup yields CDR1 SGDLS and CDR2 YYNGEE. The CDR3 loop spans 16 amino acids. V was clipped by 4 bases and J by 0 bases, with 14 bases between them. The material sequenced was PBMCs. The clonotype was recovered from a man between 25 and 39 years old in good health and CMV-seropositive. The V and J genes are TRBV9 and TRBJ1-3; D not resolved. CDR3 bases: TGTGCCAGCAGCCCCAGTTTCATCAGCTCTGGAAACACCATATATTTT. As protein: CASSPSFISSGNTIYF.